Below, one T cell receptor (beta chain) is given with its context. This record belongs to a study of blood T cell repertoires in COVID-19. In the study overall: PBMCs, B-cell-depleted T cells, or T cells provided the cDNA or gDNA that made up the material.

Method: immunoSEQ multiplex PCR; TCRdb's copy keeps in-frame clones and lacks some. The sample lists 400,000 to 550,000 clones, 70% to 90% occurring once. The germline V gene encodes CDR1 LGHDT and CDR2 YNNKEL (reference sequence). Trimming pared 4 bases from V and 5 bases from J, leaving 14 bases between. This CDR3 contains 14 residues. The chain recombines TRBV3-1 (or the pseudogene TRBV3-2) with TRBJ1-1, with a possible D match to TRBD1 (6 bases). The sample taken for sequencing was PBMCs or T cells enriched from blood (not recorded which). The TCR was taken from a woman between 18 and 29 years old with acute COVID-19. CDR3 nucleotide sequence: TGTGCCAGCAGCCCCTGGGACAAGGAGACTGAAGCTTTCTTT. Its translation: CASSPWDKETEAFF.